This T cell receptor beta chain stems from a study of blood T cell repertoires in COVID-19. About the research overall: The United States, Italy and Spain provided the acute and convalescent COVID-19 samples. PBMCs, B-cell-depleted T cells, or T cells provided the cDNA or gDNA that made up the material.

How the authors handled the data: By means of reference gene primer amplification, nucleated cell counts were estimated. Using immunoSEQ multiplex PCR, the repertoire was profiled, and TCRdb retains in-frame clones only, with some absent. V and J calls plus clone size are reproduced from that table; the DNA served to infer D and trimming. The sample has roughly 100,000 clones, about four fifths seen once; the top ten hold more than 9%. CDR1 SGHDN and CDR2 FVKESK come from the germline V gene. The CDR3 is 14 amino acids. The V and J ends lost 5 bases and 4 bases, in that order; junction bases with no gene match: 6.

Sequencing was done on a sample of peripheral blood. This sequence was found in a man aged 40-55 years with active or convalescent COVID-19. This rearrangement joins TRBV14 to TRBJ2-5; 8 positions agree with TRBD1. This CDR3 is CASSEQTGVETQYF. The CDR3, as DNA: TGTGCCAGCAGCGAACAGACAGGGGTAGAGACCCAGTACTTC.